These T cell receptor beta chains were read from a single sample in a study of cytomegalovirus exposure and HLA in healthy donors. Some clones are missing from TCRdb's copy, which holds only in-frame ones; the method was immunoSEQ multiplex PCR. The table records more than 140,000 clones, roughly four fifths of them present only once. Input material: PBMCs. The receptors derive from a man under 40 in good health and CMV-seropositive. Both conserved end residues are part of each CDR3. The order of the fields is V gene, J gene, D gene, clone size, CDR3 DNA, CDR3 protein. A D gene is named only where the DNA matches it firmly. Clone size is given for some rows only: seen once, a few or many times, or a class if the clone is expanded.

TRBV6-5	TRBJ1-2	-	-	TGTGCCAGCAGTTACTCCCACGGGTATGGCTACACCTTC	CASSYSHGYGYTF
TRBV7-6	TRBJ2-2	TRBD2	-	TGTGCCAGCAGCTTACAGACTAGCCCCGGGGAGCTGTTTTTT	CASSLQTSPGELFF
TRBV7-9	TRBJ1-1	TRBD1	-	TGTGCCAGCAGCCGAGGACAGGGCCTAATCATGAACACTGAAGCTTTCTTT	CASSRGQGLIMNTEAFF
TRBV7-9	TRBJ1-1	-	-	TGTGCCAGCAGCCGGCCCGGGGGGACTGAAGCTTTCTTT	CASSRPGGTEAFF
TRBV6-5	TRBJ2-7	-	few	TGTGCCAGCAGTTACGATAGGGGGAACTACGAGCAGTACTTC	CASSYDRGNYEQYF
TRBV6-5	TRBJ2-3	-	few	TGTGCCAGCAGTGAGTCGGATACGCAGTATTTT	CASSESDTQYF
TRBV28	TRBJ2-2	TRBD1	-	TGTGCCAGCAGTCCCGGGACAGGGGACACCGGGGAGCTGTTTTTT	CASSPGTGDTGELFF
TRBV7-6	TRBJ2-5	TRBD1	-	TGCGCCAGCAGCCGCCCGGACAGGGCGGAGACCCAGTACTTC	CASSRPDRAETQYF
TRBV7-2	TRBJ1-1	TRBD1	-	TGTGCCAGCAAGGGACAGGCTATGAACACTGAAGCTTTCTTT	CASKGQAMNTEAFF
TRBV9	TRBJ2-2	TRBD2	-	TGTGCCAGCAGCGTAGCTAGCGGGACCGGGGAGCTGTTTTTT	CASSVASGTGELFF
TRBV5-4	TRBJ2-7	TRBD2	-	TGTGCCAGCAGCCCCATAGCGGGAGGATTCGGCGAGCAGTACTTC	CASSPIAGGFGEQYF
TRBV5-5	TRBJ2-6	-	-	TGTGCCAGCAGCTTACCCAGAGCGTCTGGGGCCAACGTCCTGACTTTC	CASSLPRASGANVLTF
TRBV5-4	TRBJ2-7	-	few	TGTGCCAGCAGCTTGGCCGCGGGGCTCTACGAGCAGTACTTC	CASSLAAGLYEQYF
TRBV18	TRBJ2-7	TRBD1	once	TGTGCCAGCTCACCGGGACGGGACAGGAACTACGAGCAGTACTTC	CASSPGRDRNYEQYF
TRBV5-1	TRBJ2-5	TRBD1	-	TGCGCCAGCAGCTCAGGGACAGGGGAAGAGACCCAGTACTTC	CASSSGTGEETQYF
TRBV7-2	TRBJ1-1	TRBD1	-	TGTGCCAGCAGCTTAGCGGGACAGGGGAACACTGAAGCTTTCTTT	CASSLAGQGNTEAFF
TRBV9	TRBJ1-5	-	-	TGTGCCAGCAGCGTATCGAGCAATCAGCCCCAGCATTTT	CASSVSSNQPQHF
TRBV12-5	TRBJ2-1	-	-	TGTGCTAGTGGTTTGGCTTTCTTATCTAGCTCCTACAATGAGCAGTTCTTC	CASGLAFLSSSYNEQFF
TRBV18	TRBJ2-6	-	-	TGTGCCAGCTCACCTTATGCGGGAATTGCTCCCGGGGCCAACGTCCTGACTTTC	CASSPYAGIAPGANVLTF
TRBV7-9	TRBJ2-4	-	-	TGTGCCAGCGCAAAACCCCTGAGCATTCAGTACTTC	CASAKPLSIQYF
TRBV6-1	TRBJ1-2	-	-	TGTGCCAGCACACGGGGGGGGAACTATGGCTACACCTTC	CASTRGGNYGYTF
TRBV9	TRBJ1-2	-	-	TGTGCCAGCTCAGAGGGGGTACGGATCCCACTGCCCACAATAGGCTACACCTTC	CASSEGVRIPLPTIGYTF
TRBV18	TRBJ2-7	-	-	TGTGCCAGCTCACCGAAGACTGAGCGCGTTAGCTCCTACGAGCAGTACTTC	CASSPKTERVSSYEQYF
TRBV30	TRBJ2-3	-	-	TGTGCCTGGAGTGTAAGTAGGCAGGCTTTCGGCGCAGATACGCAGTATTTT	CAWSVSRQAFGADTQYF
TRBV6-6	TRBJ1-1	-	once	TGTGCCAGCAGAAAACAGGGTTTCACTGAAGCTTTCTTT	CASRKQGFTEAFF